The 12 T cell receptor beta chains presented below share a single source sample, sequenced in a study of shared clonotypes between healthy human individuals. Produced via immunoSEQ multiplex PCR; TCRdb's table is partial and in-frame only. The sample has 1,400,000 or so clones; approximately 98.5% are singletons. Material: naive CD4+ T cells sorted from blood. Subset reported: CD45RA+ positively selected. Receptor source: a man younger than 45 in good health.

In nucleotides, the CDR3 is TGTGCCAGCTCAGATCCGGGTCAAGAGACCCAGTACTTC. Translated, it gives CASSDPGQETQYF. The chain is built from TRBV18 and TRBJ2-5; D remains unclear. Germline values: CDR1 KGHSH, CDR2 LQKENI. V lost 5 bases and J 2 bases, leaving 9 bases between the germline ends. This CDR3 is 13 amino acids long.

This chain connects TRBV7-9 to TRBJ2-1; no definite D call. V lost 2 bases, J lost 1 base, and 12 bases lay in between. The germline gives CDR1 SEHNR, CDR2 FQNEAQ (reference sequence). This CDR3 is 16 amino acids long. The chain's CDR3 is CASSLLGITSYNEQFF. CDR3 bases: TGTGCCAGCAGCTTATTAGGAATTACGTCCTACAATGAGCAGTTCTTC.

Worth noting for this clone: The same CDR3 is also encoded by other DNA sequences in this sample. This chain connects TRBV29-1 to TRBJ1-5, with D tentatively TRBD1 (6 bases). The germline V gene encodes CDR1 SQVTM and CDR2 ANQGSEA. The CDR3 totals 12 residues. V was cut by 5 bases and J by 3 bases, with 8 bases left in between. CDR3 protein: CSVRGPNQPQHF. The CDR3 coding sequence is TGCAGCGTTCGGGGGCCCAATCAGCCCCAGCATTTT.

The CDR3 nucleotides are TGTGCCAGCAGCCTTGGACTAGCGGGAGTTATAGATACGCAGTATTTT. It codes for CASSLGLAGVIDTQYF. The chain combines TRBV28 with TRBJ2-3; TRBD2 agrees at 13 bases. V dropped 6 bases and J dropped 5; count of bases not matched to a gene: 8. Germline V gene data show CDR1 as MDHEN and CDR2 as SYDVKM. This CDR3 region has 16 residues.

This chain joins TRBV5-1 and TRBJ1-5; weak D call: TRBD1 (5 bases). In germline, CDR1 is SGHRS, CDR2 YFSETQ. Deletions cut 2 bases from V and 2 bases from J, with 8 bases between. The CDR3 sequence is 14 residues long. The CDR3 loop reads CASSFEGGNQPQHF. DNA for the CDR3: TGCGCCAGCAGCTTTGAAGGGGGCAATCAGCCCCAGCATTTT.

The chain is built from TRBV7-8 and TRBJ2-7, with D possibly called TRBD1 or TRBD2 (6 bases each). In germline, CDR1 is SGHVS, CDR2 FQNEAQ. CDR3 length equals 18 residues. Trimming cost V 3 bases and J 5 bases, with 26 bases left between them. CDR3 nucleotides: TGTGCCAGCAGCTTTATGTTGGGGGCATTGGGGGGTCCCCACGAGCAGTACTTC. Translation gives CASSFMLGALGGPHEQYF.

V usage is TRBV4-3 and J usage is TRBJ2-7; tentatively, D is TRBD1 or TRBD2 (5 bases each). The CDR3 totals 15 residues. The germline CDR1 and CDR2 sequences are LGHNA and YSLEER. Trimming removed 4 bases at V and 2 bases at J, with 15 bases between. In nucleotides, the CDR3 is TGCGCCAGCAGCCGAGGGACGGATGAGACCTACGAGCAGTACTTC. Protein product: CASSRGTDETYEQYF.

The chain couples TRBV9 to TRBJ1-2; weak D call: TRBD1 (5 bases). The germline V gene encodes CDR1 SGDLS and CDR2 YYNGEE. This CDR3 contains 14 residues. Trimming cost V 3 bases and J 11 bases, with 20 bases left between them. The CDR3: CASSGQLGLGAYTF. The CDR3 region has the DNA TGTGCCAGCAGCGGACAGTTAGGTCTGGGCGCGTACACCTTC. The entire variable domain, with the rest obtained from reference TRBV9 and TRBJ1-2, is as follows: DSGVTQTPKHLITATGQRVTLRCSPRSGDLSVYWYQQSLDQGLQFLIQYYNGEERAKGNILERFSAQQFPDLHSELNLSSLELGDSALYFCASSGQLGLGAYTFGSGTRLTVV.

The V and J genes are TRBV19 and TRBJ2-3; no reliable D call. The CDR3 totals 14 residues. The germline V gene has CDR1 LNHDA and CDR2 SQIVND (reference sequence). V dropped 5 bases and J dropped 1 base, with 10 bases sitting between them. CDR3 in amino acids: CASSVPPRTDTQYF. DNA of the CDR3: TGTGCCAGTAGTGTCCCACCCCGCACAGATACGCAGTATTTT.

V gene TRBV5-6 combines with J gene TRBJ1-5; tentatively, D is TRBD1 (6 bases). CDR3 size: 17 residues. Germline-derived CDR1 and CDR2 are SGHDT and YYEEEE. V lost 0 bases to trimming and J lost 3 bases, with 16 bases between them. The CDR3 DNA is TGTGCCAGCAGCTTGGGGCCCCCGGGACACCCCAATCAGCCCCAGCATTTT. Protein sequence: CASSLGPPGHPNQPQHF.

The chain recombines TRBV5-4 with TRBJ2-7; TRBD1 matches at 7 bases. The CDR3 totals 16 residues. Germline lookup yields CDR1 SGHNT and CDR2 YYREEE (reference sequence). V shed 5 bases, J shed 4 bases, and the junction held 15 bases outside the gene matches. The CDR3, as DNA: TGTGCCAGCAGATCCCGTCCCGGGACAGATTTTTACGAGCAGTACTTC. Translation gives CASRSRPGTDFYEQYF.

This clone has a single count. The V and J genes are TRBV5-1 and TRBJ1-2; D is ambiguous. The CDR3 has 13 amino acids. Trimming took off 0 bases at V and 10 bases at J, with 13 bases between the two ends. CDR1 is SGHRS and CDR2 is YFSETQ in the germline V gene. Written as DNA, the CDR3 is TGCGCCAGCAGCTTGGCGGGAGTCCTTCCCTACACCTTC. Translated, it gives CASSLAGVLPYTF.